Presented here are 21 T cell receptor beta chains from one specimen sequenced in a study of blood T cells in healthy people across ages. A second PCR of 7 to 11 cycles used a sample-barcoded 5' primer and a J-beta primer mix. TCRdb re-called the 5' RACE reads through MiXCR, storing one row per CDR3 protein. In the table there are more than 650,000 distinct CDR3 sequences, 20% to 30% of which are singletons. The same data also went into a second study, on T cells of mothers and their children.

Material: blood. These receptors all come from a boy between 10 and 17 years old in good health.

The chain employs TRBV7-9 and TRBJ2-5; unclear D gene. Germline CDR1 reads SEHNR; CDR2 reads FQNEAQ (reference sequence). The CDR3 consists of 13 residues. V lost 3 bases and J lost 2, with 7 bases in between. CDR3 protein: CASSFVRQETQYF. CDR3 nucleotide sequence: TGTGCCAGCAGCTTCGTCAGGCAAGAGACCCAGTACTTC. Using reference TRBV7-9 and TRBJ2-5 for the parts outside the CDR3, the full variable domain is DTGVSQNPRHKITKRGQNVTFRCDPISEHNRLYWYRQTLGQGPEFLTYFQNEAQLEKSRLLSDRFSAERPKGSFSTLEIQRTEQGDSAMYLCASSFVRQETQYFGPGTRLLVL.

The CDR3 loop is CASSREGTSGYTF. CDR3 in DNA: TGTGCCAGCAGCCGGGAGGGGACAAGTGGCTACACCTTC. This rearrangement joins TRBV14 to TRBJ1-2; weak D call: TRBD1 (6 bases). V was cut by 4 bases and J by 7 bases, with 13 bases left in between. CDR3 size: 13 residues. Germline V gene sequence: CDR1 SGHDN, CDR2 FVKESK.

The chain links TRBV20-1 to TRBJ2-3; 8 positions match TRBD2. This CDR3 region has 15 residues. Germline CDR1 is DFQATT and CDR2 is SNEGSKA (reference sequence). After removal of 1 base from V and 8 bases from J, the junction contained 11 bases not matched to a gene. The CDR3 DNA follows: TGCAGTGCTAGAGCCCCCGGGACTAGATTTGGTACGCAGTATTTT. It encodes CSARAPGTRFGTQYF.

This clonotype has a handful of counts. V and J are TRBV3-1 and TRBJ1-6; 9 bases map to TRBD1. V was pared by 2 bases and J by 7 bases, with 3 bases of the junction left unmatched. The germline V gene encodes CDR1 LGHDT and CDR2 YNNKEL (reference sequence). This CDR3 comprises 15 residues. This CDR3 is CASSQRTGANSPLHF. In DNA form, the CDR3 reads TGTGCCAGCAGCCAAAGGACAGGGGCGAATTCACCCCTCCACTTT. Filled out from reference TRBV3-1 and TRBJ1-6, the complete variable domain reads DTAVSQTPKYLVTQMGNDKSIKCEQNLGHDTMYWYKQDSKKFLKIMFSYNNKELIINETVPNRFSPKSPDKAHLNLHINSLELGDSAVYFCASSQRTGANSPLHFGNGTRLTVT.

This clonotype appeared many times. The gene calls are TRBV7-6 and TRBJ2-5; perhaps D is TRBD1 or TRBD2 (6 bases each). The CDR3 has 15 residues. Trimming stripped 2 bases from V and 5 bases from J, with 15 bases between. Germline V gives CDR1 SGHVS, CDR2 FNYEAQ. Written as DNA, the CDR3 is TGTGCCAGCAGCTTATCCTCGGGGGCGGGGGAGACCCAGTACTTC. It codes for CASSLSSGAGETQYF.

The rearrangement links TRBV4-1 to TRBJ2-3; TRBD1 matches 9 bases. V trimming: 2 bases; J trimming: 3 bases; junction bases outside the gene matches: 3. There are 15 residues in the CDR3. CDR1 MGHRA and CDR2 YSYEKL come from the germline V gene. CDR3 nucleotide sequence: TGCGCCAGCAGCCAACAGGACAGGGGAACAGATACGCAGTATTTT. As protein: CASSQQDRGTDTQYF.

The chain recombines TRBV6-1 with TRBJ2-5; D possibly corresponds to TRBD1 (6 bases). Judging by the DNA end, TRBJ2-7 fits better; the J call may be wrong. CDR3 size: 15 residues. The V gene's germline CDR1 is MNHNS and CDR2 SASEGT. The CDR3 sequence: CASSEGQGYDGEQYF. The CDR3 DNA is TGTGCCAGCAGTGAAGGGCAGGGGTATGACGGCGAGCAGTACTTC.

There are a few counts of this clonotype. This chain joins TRBV21-1 and TRBJ1-2. TRBV21-1 is annotated as a pseudogene. CDR3 length equals 13 residues. In nucleotides, the CDR3 is TGTGCCAGCAGCAACCGCAGTAACTATGGCTACACCTTC. The encoded protein is CASSNRSNYGYTF.

This rearrangement joins TRBV5-1 to TRBJ1-1; D may be TRBD1 (5 bases). The CDR3 totals 15 residues. Germline CDR1 SGHRS, CDR2 YFSETQ. Between the trimmed V and J ends, which lost 4 bases and 1 base, there was a span of 14 bases. The CDR3 region is CASSRAGGRNTEAFF. DNA of the CDR3: TGCGCCAGCAGCCGAGCGGGGGGGAGGAACACTGAAGCTTTCTTT.

This clonotype was detected a few times. This chain joins TRBV5-1 and TRBJ1-1; D uncertain. The germline V gene has CDR1 SGHRS and CDR2 YFSETQ. This CDR3 is built from 13 residues. Trimming took off 7 bases at V and 2 bases at J, with 12 bases between the two ends. CDR3 nucleotide sequence: TGCGCCAGCCGCCCCGCAGAAAACACTGAAGCTTTCTTT. Residues: CASRPAENTEAFF.

This chain uses TRBV28 with TRBJ2-3; 14 bases are shared with TRBD2. The CDR3 is 19 residues long. Losses at the gene ends were 5 bases for V and 0 bases for J; bases not matched to a gene: 10. Germline V CDR1 and CDR2: MDHEN, SYDVKM. The CDR3 DNA reads TGTGCCAGCAGTCCTCTTCCGGGACTAGCGGGGGCCAGCACAGATACGCAGTATTTT. Its protein product is CASSPLPGLAGASTDTQYF.

The chain recombines TRBV28 with TRBJ2-7; D may be TRBD2 (6 bases). Trimming took off 3 bases at V and 4 bases at J, with 19 bases between the two ends. Germline V gene lookup returns CDR1 MDHEN and CDR2 SYDVKM. This CDR3 comprises 16 residues. The CDR3 region is CASSLLAGGAWYEQYF. The CDR3 coding sequence is TGTGCCAGCAGTTTGTTGGCTGGAGGGGCTTGGTACGAGCAGTACTTC. Variable domain in full (rest from reference TRBV28 and TRBJ2-7): DVKVTQSSRYLVKRTGEKVFLECVQDMDHENMFWYRQDPGLGLRLIYFSYDVKMKEKGDIPEGYSVSREKKERFSLILESASTNQTSMYLCASSLLAGGAWYEQYFGPGTRLTVT.

This clonotype was counted a few times. The V gene is TRBV7-9, the J gene TRBJ1-1; unclear D gene. Trimming took 5 bases from V and 5 from J, leaving 6 bases between them. This CDR3 has 11 amino acids. Germline-derived CDR1 and CDR2 are SEHNR and FQNEAQ (reference sequence). This CDR3 reads CASSPITEAFF. CDR3 bases: TGTGCCAGCAGCCCAATTACTGAAGCTTTCTTT. Using reference TRBV7-9 and TRBJ1-1 for the parts outside the CDR3, the full variable domain is DTGVSQNPRHKITKRGQNVTFRCDPISEHNRLYWYRQTLGQGPEFLTYFQNEAQLEKSRLLSDRFSAERPKGSFSTLEIQRTEQGDSAMYLCASSPITEAFFGQGTRLTVV.

This clonotype was seen a few times. The chain carries TRBV15 and TRBJ1-5; no definite D call. Germline-derived CDR1 and CDR2 are LNHNV and YYDKDF (reference sequence). The CDR3 spans 17 residues. The ends were cut back, 0 bases at V and 2 bases at J, with 14 bases in the middle. The CDR3 region is CATSREPGPSGNQPQHF. CDR3 bases: TGTGCCACCAGCAGAGAGCCCGGGCCATCTGGCAATCAGCCCCAGCATTTT.

This chain uses TRBV2 with TRBJ2-2, with 7 bases fitting TRBD1. V gave up 3 bases and J gave up 2 bases; unmatched junction bases: 6. Germline V CDR1 and CDR2: SNHLY, FYNNEI. The CDR3 loop spans 16 amino acids. The CDR3: CASSDWAGGNTGELFF. The CDR3 DNA reads as TGTGCCAGCAGTGATTGGGCAGGGGGAAACACCGGGGAGCTGTTTTTT.

The chain is built from TRBV28 and TRBJ2-1; 7 positions match TRBD1. CDR1 MDHEN and CDR2 SYDVKM come from the germline V gene. The V and J ends lost 6 bases and 8 bases, in that order; junction bases with no gene match: 10. This CDR3 region has 14 residues. The CDR3 protein is CASRTDRPIDEQFF. The CDR3 nucleotides read TGTGCCAGCAGAACGGACAGGCCGATTGATGAGCAGTTCTTC.

The rearrangement joins TRBV2 to TRBJ2-7; the D is unclear. The CDR3 covers 13 residues. The V end was cut by 6 bases, the J end by 3 bases, with 12 bases between. Germline V CDR1 and CDR2: SNHLY, FYNNEI. The CDR3 nucleotides are TGTGCCAGCAGCGTGGCAACCCACTACGAGCAGTACTTC. Its protein is CASSVATHYEQYF.

The sample holds a few counts of this clonotype. The V gene is TRBV29-1, the J gene TRBJ2-7, with 9 bases that match TRBD2. Losses at the gene ends were 2 bases for V and 2 bases for J; bases not matched to a gene: 1. The CDR3 has 13 residues. CDR1 and CDR2 from the germline V gene are SQVTM and ANQGSEA. The CDR3 spells CSVEPSGTYEQYF. The DNA of the CDR3 is TGCAGCGTTGAACCTAGCGGGACCTACGAGCAGTACTTC.

This clonotype appeared a few times. V is TRBV7-9 and J is TRBJ2-5; 14 bases map to TRBD2. The end of the DNA fits TRBJ2-1 better, so the J call may be wrong. CDR3 size: 16 residues. The germline V gene encodes CDR1 SEHNR and CDR2 FQNEAQ (reference sequence). This CDR3 reads CASSPTSGGVYNEQFF. In nucleotides, the CDR3 is TGTGCCAGCAGTCCGACTAGCGGGGGGGTGTACAATGAGCAGTTCTTC.

This chain connects TRBV29-1 to TRBJ2-4; D not resolved. This CDR3 is 13 amino acids long. Germline CDR1 SQVTM, CDR2 ANQGSEA. V lost 6 bases, J lost 7 bases, and 16 bases lay in between. The CDR3 reads CSVHDPASNIQYF. The CDR3 DNA is TGCAGCGTCCATGACCCCGCAAGTAACATTCAGTACTTC. The variable domain in full, with the rest retrieved from reference TRBV29-1 and TRBJ2-4, is SAVISQKPSRDICQRGTSLTIQCQVDSQVTMMFWYRQQPGQSLTLIATANQGSEATYESGFVIDKFPISRPNLTFSTLTVSNMSPEDSSIYLCSVHDPASNIQYFGAGTRLSVL.

This clonotype was recorded a few times. The rearrangement joins TRBV20-1 to TRBJ2-5; 10 bases line up with TRBD2. This CDR3 is built from 14 residues. The V gene's germline CDR1 is DFQATT and CDR2 SNEGSKA (reference sequence). V trimming: 6 bases; J trimming: 4 bases; junction bases outside the gene matches: 8. CDR3: CSAVERGGRETQYF. Here the CDR3 DNA reads TGCAGTGCCGTAGAGCGGGGGGGCCGAGAGACCCAGTACTTC.